The following is a T cell receptor (beta chain) sequence with its context. The record originates from a study of blood T cell repertoires in COVID-19. Study-level information: Samples representing acute and convalescent COVID-19 were sourced from the United States, Italy and Spain.

In the authors' methods: How many nucleated cells were present was estimated from reference gene primer amplification. TCRdb's table, derived via immunoSEQ multiplex PCR, lists solely in-frame clones and lacks some. Clonal size and the V and J genes are those of that table, whereas D and trimming came from the DNA. The sample yields about 320,000 clones, approximately 85% seen once. Trimming took 5 bases from V and 7 from J; bases not matched to a gene: 6. The CDR3 runs 14 residues. Germline CDR1 reads MNHEY; CDR2 reads SVGAGI. The V and J genes are TRBV6-5 and TRBJ1-4; the match to TRBD1 covers 8 bases. The source is a human donor in a cohort sampled during active COVID-19. Sequenced material: peripheral blood. Here the CDR3 DNA reads TGTGCCAGCAGTCTCACAGGGGGTTCTGAAAAACTGTTTTTT. Translating it yields CASSLTGGSEKLFF.